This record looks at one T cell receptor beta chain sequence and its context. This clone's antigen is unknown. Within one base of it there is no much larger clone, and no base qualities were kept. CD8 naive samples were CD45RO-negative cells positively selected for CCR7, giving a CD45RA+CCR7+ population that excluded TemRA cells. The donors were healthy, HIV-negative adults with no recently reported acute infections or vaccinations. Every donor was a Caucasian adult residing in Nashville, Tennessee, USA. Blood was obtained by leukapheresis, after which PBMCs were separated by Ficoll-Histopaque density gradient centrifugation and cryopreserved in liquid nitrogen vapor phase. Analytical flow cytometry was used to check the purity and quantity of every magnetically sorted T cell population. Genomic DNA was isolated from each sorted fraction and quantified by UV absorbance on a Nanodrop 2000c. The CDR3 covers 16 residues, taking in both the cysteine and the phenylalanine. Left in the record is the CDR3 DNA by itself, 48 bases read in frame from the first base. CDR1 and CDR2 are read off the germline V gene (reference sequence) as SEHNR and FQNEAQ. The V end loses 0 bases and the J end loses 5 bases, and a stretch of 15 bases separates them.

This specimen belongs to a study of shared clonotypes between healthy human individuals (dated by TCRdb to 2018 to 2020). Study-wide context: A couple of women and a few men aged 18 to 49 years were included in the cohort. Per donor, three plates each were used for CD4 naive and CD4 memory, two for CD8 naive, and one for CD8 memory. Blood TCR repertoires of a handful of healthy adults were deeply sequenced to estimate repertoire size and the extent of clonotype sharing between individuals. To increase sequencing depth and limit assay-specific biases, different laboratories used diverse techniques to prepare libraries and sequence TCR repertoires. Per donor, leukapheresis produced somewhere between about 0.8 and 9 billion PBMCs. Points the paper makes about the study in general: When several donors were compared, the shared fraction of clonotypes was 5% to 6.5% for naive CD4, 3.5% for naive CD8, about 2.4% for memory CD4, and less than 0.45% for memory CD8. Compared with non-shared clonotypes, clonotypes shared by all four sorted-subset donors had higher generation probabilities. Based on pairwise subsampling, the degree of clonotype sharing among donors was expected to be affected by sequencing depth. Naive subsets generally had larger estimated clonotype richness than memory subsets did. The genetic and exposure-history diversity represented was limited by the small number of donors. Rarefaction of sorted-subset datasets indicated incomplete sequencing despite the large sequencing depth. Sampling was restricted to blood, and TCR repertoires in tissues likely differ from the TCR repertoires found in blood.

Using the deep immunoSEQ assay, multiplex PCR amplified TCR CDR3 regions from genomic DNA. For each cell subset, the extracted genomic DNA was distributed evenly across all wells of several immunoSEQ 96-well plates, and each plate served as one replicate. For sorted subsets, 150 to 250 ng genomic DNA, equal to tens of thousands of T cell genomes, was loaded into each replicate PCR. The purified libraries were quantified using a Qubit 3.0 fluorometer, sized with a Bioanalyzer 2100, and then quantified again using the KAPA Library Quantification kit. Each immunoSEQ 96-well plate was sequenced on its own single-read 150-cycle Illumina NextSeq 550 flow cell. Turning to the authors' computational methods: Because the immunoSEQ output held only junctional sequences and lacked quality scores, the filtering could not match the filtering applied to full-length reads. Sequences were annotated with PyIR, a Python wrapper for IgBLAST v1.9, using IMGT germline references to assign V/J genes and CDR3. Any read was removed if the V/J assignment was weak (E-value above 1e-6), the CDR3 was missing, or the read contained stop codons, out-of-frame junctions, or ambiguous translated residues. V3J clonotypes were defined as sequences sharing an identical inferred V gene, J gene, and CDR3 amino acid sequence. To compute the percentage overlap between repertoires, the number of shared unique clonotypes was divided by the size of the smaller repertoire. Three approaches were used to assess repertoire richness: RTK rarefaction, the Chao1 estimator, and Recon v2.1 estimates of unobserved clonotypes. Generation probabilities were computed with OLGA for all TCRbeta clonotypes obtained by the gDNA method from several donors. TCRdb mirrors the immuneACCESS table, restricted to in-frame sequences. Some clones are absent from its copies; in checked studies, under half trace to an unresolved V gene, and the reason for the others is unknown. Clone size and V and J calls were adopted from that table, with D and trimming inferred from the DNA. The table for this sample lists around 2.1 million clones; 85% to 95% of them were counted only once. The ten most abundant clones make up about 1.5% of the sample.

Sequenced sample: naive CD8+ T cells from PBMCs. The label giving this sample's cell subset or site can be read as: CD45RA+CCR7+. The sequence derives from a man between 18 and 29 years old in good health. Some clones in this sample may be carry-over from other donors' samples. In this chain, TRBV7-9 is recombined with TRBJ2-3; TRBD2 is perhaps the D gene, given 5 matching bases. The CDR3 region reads CASSLALRGLRDTQYF. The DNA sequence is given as TGTGCCAGCAGCTTAGCTCTCCGTGGACTTCGAGATACGCAGTATTTT.